This TCR beta chain was recorded in a study of blood T cells in healthy people across ages. Turning to the study itself: Per every two T cells, about one barcoded beta molecule was captured by template switching. General study findings and limits: What prevented conclusive comparison of naive and antigen-experienced cells was that PBMCs were unsorted.

Alongside a J-beta primer mix, a sample-barcoded 5' primer served in a second PCR lasting about 7 to 12 cycles. Unique molecular identifiers of 12 random nucleotides labeled each cDNA. TCRdb called the 5' RACE reads again in MiXCR, with one record for every CDR3 protein. This sample has fewer than 2,000,000 distinct CDR3 sequences, with 35% to 50% found just once. The CDR3 has 14 residues. The germline V gene encodes CDR1 SGHRS and CDR2 YFSETQ. A remark on this clonotype: Its matching antigen is unknown. Compared with germline, one end of the junction differs, possibly owing to a read error.

Material for sequencing was blood. The chain couples TRBV5-1 to TRBJ1-2, with D perhaps TRBD1 (6 bases). The sequence was obtained from a human donor in good health. The CDR3 here is CASGLDRANYGYTF. In DNA, the CDR3 is TGCGCCAGCGGCTTGGACAGAGCTAACTATGGCTACACCTTC.